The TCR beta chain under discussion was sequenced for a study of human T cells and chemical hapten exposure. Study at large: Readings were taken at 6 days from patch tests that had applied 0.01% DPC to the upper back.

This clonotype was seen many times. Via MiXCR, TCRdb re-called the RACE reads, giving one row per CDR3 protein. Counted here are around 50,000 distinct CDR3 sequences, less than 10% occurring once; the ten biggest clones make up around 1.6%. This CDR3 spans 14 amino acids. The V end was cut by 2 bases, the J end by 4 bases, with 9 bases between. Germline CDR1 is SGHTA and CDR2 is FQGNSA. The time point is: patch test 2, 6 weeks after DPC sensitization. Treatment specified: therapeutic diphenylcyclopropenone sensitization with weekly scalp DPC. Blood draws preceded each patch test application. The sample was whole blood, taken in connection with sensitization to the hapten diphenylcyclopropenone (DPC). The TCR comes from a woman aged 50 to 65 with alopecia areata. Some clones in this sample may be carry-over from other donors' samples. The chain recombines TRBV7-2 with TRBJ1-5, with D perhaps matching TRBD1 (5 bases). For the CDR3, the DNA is TGTGCCAGCAGCTTAAGTCCAGGGAATCAGCCCCAGCATTTT. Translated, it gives CASSLSPGNQPQHF. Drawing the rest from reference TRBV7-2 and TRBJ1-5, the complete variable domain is GAGVSQSPSNKVTEKGKDVELRCDPISGHTALYWYRQSLGQGLEFLIYFQGNSAPDKSGLPSDRFSAERTGGSVSTLTIQRTQQEDSAVYLCASSLSPGNQPQHFGDGTRLSIL.